Listed below are T cell receptor beta chains from one sample, sequenced in a study of CXCR3-negative and CXCR3-positive naive CD8 T cells. TCRdb reworked the 5' RACE reads into one entry per CDR3 protein, no DNA. The table for this sample gives 100,000 to 150,000 distinct CDR3 sequences. Sequencing input: naive CXCR3+ CD8+ T cells from blood. These receptors were obtained from a human donor in good health. Some clones in this sample may be carry-over from other donors' samples. Both conserved end residues are part of each CDR3.

TRBJ1-3,TRBV10-3,CATLTGNTIYF
TRBJ2-7,TRBV6-2/TRBV6-3,CASSYEIPSYEQYF
TRBJ1-1,TRBV12-3/TRBV12-4,CASSFGTEAFF
TRBJ1-1,TRBV12-3/TRBV12-4,CASLGQGAYPEAFF
TRBJ2-7,TRBV12-3/TRBV12-4,CASSNPGTGAYEQYF
TRBJ2-7,TRBV27,CASSLSQGSSFYEQYF
TRBJ2-7,TRBV5-6,CASSSRDTSSYEQYF
TRBJ2-2,TRBV5-6,CASSLETGELFF
TRBJ1-5,TRBV20-1,CSAKVYERDQPQHF
TRBJ1-1,TRBV12-3/TRBV12-4,CASSTTGFGTEAFF
TRBJ2-3,TRBV5-1,CASSGWKEDTQYF
TRBJ2-3,TRBV7-2,CASSLAPTFTDTQFF
TRBJ2-2,TRBV11-3,CASSHPAQGVNTGELFF
TRBJ2-1,TRBV28,CATRDGSKGAF
TRBJ2-1,TRBV11-1,CASNVRGDSYNEQIF
TRBJ2-7,TRBV7-9,CASSSPGSYEQYF
TRBJ2-1,TRBV28,CASNFFRTSYNEQFF